These 26 T cell receptor beta chains share one sample of origin, sequenced in a study of blood T cell repertoires in COVID-19. Repertoires were generated with immunoSEQ multiplex PCR, while TCRdb's copy carries only in-frame clones and drops some. This repertoire shows roughly 180,000 clones, about 82% found once; its top ten account for more than 4.5%. Sequencing used peripheral blood. The receptors were gathered from a woman aged 25 to 39 with acute or convalescent COVID-19.

This rearrangement joins TRBV15 to TRBJ1-2, with D possibly TRBD1 on 5 matching bases. Looked up from germline, CDR1 is LNHNV and CDR2 is YYDKDF (reference sequence). V was shortened by 5 bases and J by 7 bases, with 11 bases between the two germline ends. The CDR3 is 12 residues long. CDR3 sequence: CATSSGGGGYTF. CDR3 DNA: TGTGCCACCAGCTCCGGGGGGGGTGGCTACACCTTC.

The rearrangement joins TRBV11-2 to TRBJ2-3, with 11 bases lining up with TRBD1. The V and J ends lost 5 bases and 4 bases, in that order; junction bases with no gene match: 5. Germline CDR1 and CDR2: SGHAT and FQNNGV. CDR3 length: 15 amino acids. Written as DNA, the CDR3 is TGTGCCAGCAGCCAGGACAGGGGGCTCGCAGATACGCAGTATTTT. This encodes CASSQDRGLADTQYF.

V is TRBV7-9 and J is TRBJ1-6, with TRBD1 identical over 12 bases. This CDR3 is 17 amino acids long. Germline CDR1 and CDR2: SEHNR and FQNEAQ (reference sequence). Trimming removed 5 bases from V and 9 bases from J; junction bases left unmatched: 11. The CDR3 DNA reads as TGTGCCAGCAGCCCCGGGACAGGGGGCGCGAGGGGTTCACCCCTCCACTTT. Protein: CASSPGTGGARGSPLHF.

This rearrangement joins TRBV7-8 to TRBJ2-1; 7 nucleotides agree with TRBD1. After removal of 2 bases from V and 15 bases from J, the junction contained 4 bases not matched to a gene. This CDR3 comprises 11 residues. Germline V lookup: CDR1 SGHVS, CDR2 FQNEAQ. CDR3: CASSLRDSPFF. The DNA for the CDR3 is TGTGCCAGCAGCTTACGGGACAGTCCGTTCTTC.

The chain combines TRBV29-1 with TRBJ2-1; 9 bases map to TRBD1. The junction had 7 bases not matched to a gene; V was cut back by 6 bases and J by 4 bases. The CDR3 extends over 14 amino acids. Per the germline V gene, CDR1 is SQVTM and CDR2 is ANQGSEA. The CDR3 protein is CSVATGTGYNEQFF. CDR3 sequence (DNA): TGCAGCGTGGCGACCGGGACAGGGTACAATGAGCAGTTCTTC.

CDR3 region: CASSLLGGNTEAFF. The CDR3 nucleotides are TGTGCCAGCAGCTTATTAGGGGGGAACACTGAAGCTTTCTTT. The chain is built from TRBV7-9 and TRBJ1-1; D is possibly TRBD1 (6 bases). The V gene lost 2 bases and the J gene lost 1 base, with 8 bases spanning the gap. From germline, CDR1 is SEHNR and CDR2 FQNEAQ (reference sequence). The CDR3 consists of 14 residues.

This chain uses TRBV5-4 with TRBJ1-2; TRBD1 aligns across 10 bases. Germline V CDR1 and CDR2: SGHNT, YYREEE (reference sequence). Unmatched junction bases numbered 4, after V lost 3 bases and J lost 8 bases. The CDR3 is made up of 13 amino acids. In nucleotides, the CDR3 is TGTGCCAGCAGCTCCCGGGACAGGGGAGGCTACACCTTC. Protein: CASSSRDRGGYTF.

This chain joins TRBV11-2 and TRBJ2-2; the match to TRBD1 covers 9 bases. The V gene's germline CDR1 is SGHAT and CDR2 FQNNGV. Losses at the gene ends were 5 bases for V and 6 bases for J; bases not matched to a gene: 4. The CDR3 sequence is 14 residues long. CDR3 protein: CASSPRQGAGELFF. The CDR3 region has the DNA TGTGCCAGCAGCCCGCGACAGGGGGCCGGGGAGCTGTTTTTT.

The chain uses TRBV7-2 and TRBJ1-5, with no clear D. Trimming shortened V by 5 bases and J by 6 bases, and 8 bases separated the two germline ends. Germline-derived CDR1 and CDR2 are SGHTA and FQGNSA. The CDR3 length is 12 residues. The CDR3 region is CASSPLGQPQHF. CDR3 DNA sequence: TGTGCCAGCAGCCCGCTAGGTCAGCCCCAGCATTTT.

In DNA, the CDR3 is TGTGCCTGGAGTGTGGTTAGCAATGAGCAGTTCTTC. This encodes CAWSVVSNEQFF. The genes are TRBV30 and TRBJ2-1; D gene unclear. CDR1 is GTSNPN, CDR2 SVGIG, per germline (reference sequence). V gave up 0 bases and J gave up 6 bases, with 6 bases separating them. The CDR3 totals 12 residues.

The rearrangement joins TRBV5-4 to TRBJ1-6; 9 positions match TRBD1. This CDR3 contains 14 residues. V was clipped by 4 bases and J by 8 bases; unmatched bases: 4. Per germline, CDR1 SGHNT and CDR2 YYREEE (reference sequence). The CDR3 DNA is TGTGCCAGCAGCAAGGGACAGGGAGATTCACCCCTCCACTTT. Its protein product is CASSKGQGDSPLHF.

This clone was detected only a few times. J is TRBJ1-1 and V is TRBV5-6; D gene ambiguous. Germline-derived CDR1 and CDR2 are SGHDT and YYEEEE. Between the trimmed V and J ends, which lost 4 bases and 4 bases, there was a span of 20 bases. CDR3 size: 16 residues. CDR3 amino acids: CASSPTTLSGPTEAFF. As DNA, the CDR3 is TGTGCCAGCAGCCCCACCACCTTAAGTGGGCCCACTGAAGCTTTCTTT.

The DNA of the CDR3 is TGTGCCAGCAGTTTCTTTAGCGGGAGATACACCGGGGAGCTGTTTTTT. Its protein product is CASSFFSGRYTGELFF. The V gene is TRBV27, the J gene TRBJ2-2; 9 nucleotides align to TRBD2. The CDR3 consists of 16 residues. The germline V gene has CDR1 MNHEY and CDR2 SMNVEV (reference sequence). V lost 3 bases to trimming and J lost 3 bases; unmatched junction nucleotides: 5.

This clone turned up a few times. The chain is built from TRBV19 and TRBJ2-5; 9 nucleotides match TRBD2. Germline CDR1 reads LNHDA; CDR2 reads SQIVND (reference sequence). V shed 4 bases and J 1 base; nucleotides not matched to a gene: 7. CDR3 length equals 16 residues. The CDR3 DNA follows: TGTGCCAGTAGTACCCTAGCGGGGCCCTTCCAAGAGACCCAGTACTTC. It yields the protein CASSTLAGPFQETQYF. Filled out from reference TRBV19 and TRBJ2-5, the complete variable domain reads DGGITQSPKYLFRKEGQNVTLSCEQNLNHDAMYWYRQDPGQGLRLIYYSQIVNDFQKGDIAEGYSVSREKKESFPLTVTSAQKNPTAFYLCASSTLAGPFQETQYFGPGTRLLVL.

The chain has TRBV4-1 and TRBJ1-1, with TRBD1 as a possible D gene (6 bases). V lost 0 bases and J lost 6, with 8 bases in between. Germline CDR1 and CDR2: MGHRA and YSYEKL. This CDR3 contains 13 residues. CDR3 bases: TGCGCCAGCAGCCAAGAAAGGACAGCTGAAGCTTTCTTT. Translation gives CASSQERTAEAFF.

The gene calls are TRBV9 and TRBJ2-2; 8 nucleotides agree with TRBD1. The CDR3 extends over 17 amino acids. Germline CDR1 reads SGDLS; CDR2 reads YYNGEE. With V trimmed by 1 base and J by 5 bases, 10 bases remained unmatched. This CDR3 reads CASSVSLGQGRTGELFF. The CDR3 DNA is TGTGCCAGCAGCGTATCCCTAGGACAGGGAAGAACCGGGGAGCTGTTTTTT.

This chain links TRBV3-1 (or the pseudogene TRBV3-2) with TRBJ2-7; 7 nucleotides align to TRBD1. CDR1 and CDR2 from the germline V gene are LGHDT and YNNKEL (reference sequence). V lost 10 bases to trimming and J lost 0 bases; unmatched junction nucleotides: 21. There are 18 residues in the CDR3. CDR3 region: CATRIFRIMDRSSYEQYF. The CDR3 DNA is TGTGCCACCAGAATATTCCGGATCATGGACAGGAGCTCCTACGAGCAGTACTTC.

DNA for the CDR3: TGTGCCAGCAGGGATCGGACGGGAAACACCGGGGAGCTGTTTTTT. This sequence encodes CASRDRTGNTGELFF. This rearrangement joins TRBV28 to TRBJ2-2; tentatively, D is TRBD2 (5 bases). V gave up 6 bases and J gave up 2 bases, with 13 bases separating them. CDR3 length equals 15 residues. Germline CDR1 is MDHEN and CDR2 is SYDVKM.

This clone was recorded once. The chain joins TRBV5-1 to TRBJ2-7; TRBD2 matches at 10 bases. The V gene end was trimmed by 5 bases and the J gene end by 0 bases; junction bases not matched to a gene: 11. Germline CDR1 reads SGHRS; CDR2 reads YFSETQ. The CDR3 runs to 17 residues. In nucleotides, the CDR3 is TGCGCCAGCAGGGGGGTAGCGGGAGGTCGAAGCTCCTACGAGCAGTACTTC. Translation: CASRGVAGGRSSYEQYF.

The rearrangement links TRBV4-1 to TRBJ1-1; unclear D gene. Trimming took off 6 bases at V and 5 bases at J, with 10 bases between the two ends. This CDR3 spans 12 amino acids. Germline V CDR1 and CDR2: MGHRA, YSYEKL. The DNA of the CDR3 is TGCGCCAGCAGAGAGCTCGGGACTGAAGCTTTCTTT. Amino acid sequence: CASRELGTEAFF.

V usage is TRBV3-1 (or the pseudogene TRBV3-2) and J usage is TRBJ2-3, with D possibly being TRBD2 (7 bases). The CDR3 covers 16 residues. CDR1 LGHDT and CDR2 YNNKEL come from the germline V gene (reference sequence). V dropped 2 bases and J dropped 1 base, with 13 bases sitting between them. CDR3 sequence: CASSQRGGAGTDTQYF. The CDR3 nucleotides read TGTGCCAGCAGCCAACGTGGGGGGGCCGGCACAGATACGCAGTATTTT.

The chain employs TRBV7-2 and TRBJ1-3; weak D call: TRBD1 (5 bases). Germline V CDR1 and CDR2: SGHTA, FQGNSA. This CDR3 has 16 residues. Trimming stripped 5 bases from V and 1 base from J, with 15 bases between. The CDR3 protein is CASSPVPGPSGNTIYF. For the CDR3, the DNA is TGTGCCAGCAGCCCGGTCCCAGGGCCTTCTGGAAACACCATATATTTT. Together with reference TRBV7-2 and TRBJ1-3, the CDR3 gives the full variable domain: GAGVSQSPSNKVTEKGKDVELRCDPISGHTALYWYRQSLGQGLEFLIYFQGNSAPDKSGLPSDRFSAERTGGSVSTLTIQRTQQEDSAVYLCASSPVPGPSGNTIYFGEGSWLTVV.

This clone was seen a handful of times. The V and J genes are TRBV4-2 and TRBJ1-1; 9 nucleotides line up with TRBD1. Germline CDR1 and CDR2: LGHNA and YNFKEQ. CDR3 length equals 16 residues. V dropped 0 bases and J dropped 6; count of bases not matched to a gene: 8. CDR3 protein: CASSQDWGQGGAEAFF. DNA of the CDR3: TGTGCCAGCAGCCAAGATTGGGGACAGGGAGGCGCTGAAGCTTTCTTT.

This clone has just one count. This sequence joins TRBV30 and TRBJ1-3; D is perhaps TRBD1 (6 bases). V was trimmed by 4 bases and J by 4 bases, leaving 8 bases between them. CDR3 length equals 12 residues. Per the germline V gene, CDR1 is GTSNPN and CDR2 is SVGIG (reference sequence). CDR3 residues: CAWNQGGNTIYF. The DNA of the CDR3 is TGTGCCTGGAATCAGGGGGGAAACACCATATATTTT. The full variable domain, its missing parts supplied by reference TRBV30 and TRBJ1-3, is SQTIHQWPATLVQPVGSPLSLECTVEGTSNPNLYWYRQAAGRGLQLLFYSVGIGQISSEVPQNLSASRPQDRQFILSSKKLLLSDSGFYLCAWNQGGNTIYFGEGSWLTVV.

The chain uses TRBV3-1 (or the pseudogene TRBV3-2) and TRBJ2-3; 7 bases align to TRBD2. The CDR3 has 16 residues. V shed 0 bases and J 1 base; nucleotides not matched to a gene: 4. Germline V CDR1 and CDR2: LGHDT, YNNKEL (reference sequence). The CDR3 region is CASSQEPSGGTDTQYF. Written as DNA, the CDR3 is TGTGCCAGCAGCCAAGAACCGAGCGGGGGCACAGATACGCAGTATTTT.

This clone has a handful of counts. The gene calls are TRBV10-1 and TRBJ2-1, with 11 bases matching TRBD2. V trimming: 6 bases; J trimming: 2 bases; junction bases outside the gene matches: 6. CDR1 and CDR2 (germline): WNHNN, SYGVQD (reference sequence). There are 16 residues in the CDR3. DNA of the CDR3: TGCGCCAGCAGAGACTCGGGACTAGCGGCCTACAATGAGCAGTTCTTC. This gives the protein CASRDSGLAAYNEQFF.